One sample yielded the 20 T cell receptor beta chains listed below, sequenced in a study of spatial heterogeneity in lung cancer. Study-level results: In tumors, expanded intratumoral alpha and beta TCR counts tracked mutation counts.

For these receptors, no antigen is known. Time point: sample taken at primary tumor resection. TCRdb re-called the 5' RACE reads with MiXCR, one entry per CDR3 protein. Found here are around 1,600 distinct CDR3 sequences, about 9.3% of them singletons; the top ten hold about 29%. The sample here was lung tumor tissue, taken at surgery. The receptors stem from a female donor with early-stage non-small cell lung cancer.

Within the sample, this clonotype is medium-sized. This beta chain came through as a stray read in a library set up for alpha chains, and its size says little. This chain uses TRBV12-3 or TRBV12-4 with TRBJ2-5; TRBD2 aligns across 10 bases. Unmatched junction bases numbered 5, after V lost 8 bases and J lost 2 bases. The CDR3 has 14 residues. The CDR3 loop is CASAGSGGQETQYF. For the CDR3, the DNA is TGTGCCAGCGCCGGTAGCGGGGGGCAAGAGACCCAGTACTTC.

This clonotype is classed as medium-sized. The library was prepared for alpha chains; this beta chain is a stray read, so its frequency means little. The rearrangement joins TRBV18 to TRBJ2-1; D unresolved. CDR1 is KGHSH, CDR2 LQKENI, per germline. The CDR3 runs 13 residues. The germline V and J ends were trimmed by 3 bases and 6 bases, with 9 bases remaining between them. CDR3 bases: TGTGCCAGCTCACCGCGTCAGTCCAATGAGCAGTTCTTC. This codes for CASSPRQSNEQFF.

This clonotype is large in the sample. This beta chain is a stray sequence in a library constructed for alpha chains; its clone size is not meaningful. This CDR3 is CASSQTDPYIGGAGTQYF. CDR3 nucleotide sequence: TGTGCCAGCAGCCAAACAGACCCTTATATAGGGGGCGCCGGGACCCAGTACTTC. The rearrangement joins TRBV14 to TRBJ2-5; 7 nucleotides line up with TRBD1. Germline lookup yields CDR1 SGHDN and CDR2 FVKESK. CDR3 length: 18 residues. Germline trimming cut 2 bases from V and 7 bases from J; bases unmatched to any gene: 19.

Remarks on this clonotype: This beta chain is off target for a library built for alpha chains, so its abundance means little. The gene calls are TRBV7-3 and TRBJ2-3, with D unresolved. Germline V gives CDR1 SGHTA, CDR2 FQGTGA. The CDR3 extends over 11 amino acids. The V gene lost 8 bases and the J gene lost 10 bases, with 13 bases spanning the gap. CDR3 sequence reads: CASGPPGAQYF. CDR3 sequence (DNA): TGTGCCAGCGGACCGCCCGGAGCGCAGTATTTT.

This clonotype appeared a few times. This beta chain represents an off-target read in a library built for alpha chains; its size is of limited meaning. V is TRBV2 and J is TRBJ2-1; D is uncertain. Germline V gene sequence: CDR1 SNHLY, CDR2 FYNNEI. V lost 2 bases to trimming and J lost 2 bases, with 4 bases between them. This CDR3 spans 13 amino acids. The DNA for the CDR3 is TGTGCCAGCAGTGAATCCCCCTACAATGAGCAGTTCTTC. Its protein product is CASSESPYNEQFF.

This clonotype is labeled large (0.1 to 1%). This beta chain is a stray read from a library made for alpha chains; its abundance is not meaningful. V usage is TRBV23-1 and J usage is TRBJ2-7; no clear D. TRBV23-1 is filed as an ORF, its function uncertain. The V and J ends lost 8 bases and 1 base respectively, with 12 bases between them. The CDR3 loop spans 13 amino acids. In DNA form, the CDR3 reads TGCGCCAGCTCCCCGCGGATGTCCTACGAGCAGTACTTC. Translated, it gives CASSPRMSYEQYF.

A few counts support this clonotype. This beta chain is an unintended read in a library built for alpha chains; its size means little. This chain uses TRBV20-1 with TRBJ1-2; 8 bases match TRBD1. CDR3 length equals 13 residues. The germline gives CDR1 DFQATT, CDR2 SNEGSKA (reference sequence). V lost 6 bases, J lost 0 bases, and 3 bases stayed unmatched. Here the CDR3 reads CSAADRANYGYTF. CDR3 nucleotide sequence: TGCAGTGCCGCGGACAGGGCTAACTATGGCTACACCTTC.

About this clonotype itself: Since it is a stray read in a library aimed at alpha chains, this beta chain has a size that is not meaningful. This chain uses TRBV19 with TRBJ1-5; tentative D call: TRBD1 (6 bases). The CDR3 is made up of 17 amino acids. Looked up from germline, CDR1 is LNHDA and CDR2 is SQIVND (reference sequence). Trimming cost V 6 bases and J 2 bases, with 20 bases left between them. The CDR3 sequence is CASRGGARSWRNQPQHF. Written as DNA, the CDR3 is TGTGCCAGTAGAGGGGGGGCGCGCTCCTGGCGCAATCAGCCCCAGCATTTT.

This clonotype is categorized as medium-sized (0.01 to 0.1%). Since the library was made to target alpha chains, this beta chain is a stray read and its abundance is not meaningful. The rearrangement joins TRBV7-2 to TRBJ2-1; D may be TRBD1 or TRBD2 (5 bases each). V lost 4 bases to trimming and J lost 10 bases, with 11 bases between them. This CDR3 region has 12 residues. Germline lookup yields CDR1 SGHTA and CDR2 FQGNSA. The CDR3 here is CASSSGGFEQFF. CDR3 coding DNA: TGTGCCAGCAGCTCTGGGGGATTCGAGCAGTTCTTC.

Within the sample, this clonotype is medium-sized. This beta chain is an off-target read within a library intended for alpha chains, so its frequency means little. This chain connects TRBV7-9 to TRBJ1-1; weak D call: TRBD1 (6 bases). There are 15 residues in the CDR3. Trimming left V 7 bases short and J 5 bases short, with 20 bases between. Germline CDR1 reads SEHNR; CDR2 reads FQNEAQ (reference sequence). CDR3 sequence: CASTHGAGDFTEAFF. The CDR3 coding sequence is TGTGCCAGCACCCACGGGGCAGGGGATTTTACTGAAGCTTTCTTT.

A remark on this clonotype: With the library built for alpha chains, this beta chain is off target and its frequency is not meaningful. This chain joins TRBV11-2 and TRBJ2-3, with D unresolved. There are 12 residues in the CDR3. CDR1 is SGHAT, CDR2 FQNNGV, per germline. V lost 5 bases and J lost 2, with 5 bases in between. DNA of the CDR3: TGTGCCAGCAGCCACTTCACAGATACGCAGTATTTT. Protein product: CASSHFTDTQYF.

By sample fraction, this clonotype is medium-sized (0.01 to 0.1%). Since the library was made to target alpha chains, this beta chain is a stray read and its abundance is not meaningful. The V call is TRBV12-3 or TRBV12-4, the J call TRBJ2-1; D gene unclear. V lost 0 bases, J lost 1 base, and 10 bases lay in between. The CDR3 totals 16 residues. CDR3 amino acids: CASSLALGFSYNEQFF. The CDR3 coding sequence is TGTGCCAGCAGTTTAGCGCTGGGCTTTTCCTACAATGAGCAGTTCTTC.

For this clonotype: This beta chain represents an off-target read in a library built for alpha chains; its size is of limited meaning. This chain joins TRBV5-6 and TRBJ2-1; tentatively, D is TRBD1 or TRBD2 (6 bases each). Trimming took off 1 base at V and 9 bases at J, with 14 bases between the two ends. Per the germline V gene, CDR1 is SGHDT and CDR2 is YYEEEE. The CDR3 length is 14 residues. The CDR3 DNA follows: TGTGCCAGCAGCTTGTATTTGGGGGGCACTGAGCAGTTCTTC. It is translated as CASSLYLGGTEQFF.

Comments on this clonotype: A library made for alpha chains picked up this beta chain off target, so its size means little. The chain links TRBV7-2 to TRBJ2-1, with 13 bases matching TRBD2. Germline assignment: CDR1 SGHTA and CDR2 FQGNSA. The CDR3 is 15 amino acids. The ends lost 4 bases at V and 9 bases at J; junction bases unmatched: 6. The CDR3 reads CASSWTSGRVSEQFF. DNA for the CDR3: TGTGCCAGCAGCTGGACTAGCGGGAGAGTAAGTGAGCAGTTCTTC.

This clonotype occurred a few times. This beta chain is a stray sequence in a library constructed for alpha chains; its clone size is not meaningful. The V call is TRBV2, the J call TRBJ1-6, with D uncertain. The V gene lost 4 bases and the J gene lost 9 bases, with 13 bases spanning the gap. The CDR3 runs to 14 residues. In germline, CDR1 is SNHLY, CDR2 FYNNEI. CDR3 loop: CASSGGVLTSPLHF. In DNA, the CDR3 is TGTGCCAGCAGTGGCGGGGTCTTAACTTCACCCCTCCACTTT.

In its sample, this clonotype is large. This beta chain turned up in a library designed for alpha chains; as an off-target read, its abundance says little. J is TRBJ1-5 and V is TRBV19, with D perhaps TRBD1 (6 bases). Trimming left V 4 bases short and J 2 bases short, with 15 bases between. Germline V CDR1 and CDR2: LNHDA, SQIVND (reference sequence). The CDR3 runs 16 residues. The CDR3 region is CASSTFGTYGNQPQHF. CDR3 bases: TGTGCCAGTAGTACCTTTGGGACATATGGCAATCAGCCCCAGCATTTT.

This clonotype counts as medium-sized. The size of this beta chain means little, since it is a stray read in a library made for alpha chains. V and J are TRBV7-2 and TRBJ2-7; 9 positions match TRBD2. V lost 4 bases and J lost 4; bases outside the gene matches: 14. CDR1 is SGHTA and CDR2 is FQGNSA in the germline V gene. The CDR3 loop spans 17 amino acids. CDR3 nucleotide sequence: TGTGCCAGCAGCTCCCTCGGCGGGCGGGGGGGTAGGTACGAGCAGTACTTC. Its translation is CASSSLGGRGGRYEQYF.

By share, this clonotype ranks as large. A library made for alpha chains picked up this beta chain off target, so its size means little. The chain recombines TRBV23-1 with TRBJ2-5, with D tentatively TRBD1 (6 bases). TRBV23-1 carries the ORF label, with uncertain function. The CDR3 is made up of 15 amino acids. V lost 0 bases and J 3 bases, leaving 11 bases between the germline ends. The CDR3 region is CASSQSSGGEETQYF. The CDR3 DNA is TGCGCCAGCAGTCAATCGAGTGGGGGCGAAGAGACCCAGTACTTC.

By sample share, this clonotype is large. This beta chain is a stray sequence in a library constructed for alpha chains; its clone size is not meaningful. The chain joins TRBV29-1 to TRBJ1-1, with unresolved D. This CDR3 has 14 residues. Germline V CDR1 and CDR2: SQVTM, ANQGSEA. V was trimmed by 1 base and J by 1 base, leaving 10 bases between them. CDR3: CSVEGGVGNTEAFF. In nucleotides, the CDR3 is TGCAGCGTTGAAGGCGGGGTTGGGAACACTGAAGCTTTCTTT.

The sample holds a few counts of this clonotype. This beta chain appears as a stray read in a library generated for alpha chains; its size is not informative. The CDR3 DNA is TGTGCCAGCAGCTCAACCGGGCCCAAGCAGTTCTTC. Its translation is CASSSTGPKQFF. The rearrangement joins TRBV7-8 to TRBJ2-1; D remains unclear. V lost 4 bases and J 11 bases, leaving 12 bases between the germline ends. The CDR3 covers 12 residues. Germline-derived CDR1 and CDR2 are SGHVS and FQNEAQ.